This T cell receptor beta chain was captured by sequencing in a study of blood T cell repertoires in COVID-19. At the level of the study: COVID-19 samples, acute and convalescent, were from the United States, Italy and Spain.

Germline CDR1 is GTSNPN and CDR2 is SVGIG (reference sequence). The CDR3 is made up of 15 amino acids. The V gene end was trimmed by 3 bases and the J gene end by 3 bases; junction bases not matched to a gene: 7. Generated by immunoSEQ multiplex PCR, the TCRdb table keeps only in-frame clones and is missing some. Of about 300,000 clones listed, about 87% were seen once; the top ten hold 5.5% to 8%. The TCR comes from a woman younger than 45 who had recovered from COVID-19. The V gene is TRBV30, the J gene TRBJ1-4; TRBD1 matches at 7 bases. Sample: peripheral blood. This chain's CDR3 is CAWREAGTANEKLFF. Written as DNA, the CDR3 is TGTGCCTGGAGAGAAGCCGGGACAGCTAATGAAAAACTGTTTTTT. The variable domain in full, completed from reference TRBV30 and TRBJ1-4, reads SQTIHQWPATLVQPVGSPLSLECTVEGTSNPNLYWYRQAAGRGLQLLFYSVGIGQISSEVPQNLSASRPQDRQFILSSKKLLLSDSGFYLCAWREAGTANEKLFFGSGTQLSVL.